A selection of T cell receptor beta chains follows, all from one sample in a study of blood T cell repertoires in COVID-19. Measured with immunoSEQ multiplex PCR; TCRdb has only the in-frame clones, and not every one. The data show approximately 270,000 clones, with around 88% seen just once and around 6.5% held by the top ten. The sequencing input was peripheral blood. These receptors all stem from a woman younger than 45 with COVID-19, enrolled during active disease. Each CDR3 is given without its conserved first and last residue.

v_gene: TRBV9; j_gene: TRBJ2-3; CDR3aa: ASSVGLAGGDTQY
v_gene: TRBV10-3; j_gene: TRBJ1-1; CDR3aa: AIRGLNTEAF
v_gene: TRBV21-1; j_gene: TRBJ1-1; CDR3aa: ASSKVVGGNTEAF
v_gene: TRBV19; j_gene: TRBJ1-2; CDR3aa: ASTSGGNYGYT
v_gene: TRBV19; j_gene: TRBJ1-5; CDR3aa: ASSFGGSPGHQPQH
v_gene: TRBV19; j_gene: TRBJ2-7; CDR3aa: ASGTTGAYEQY
v_gene: TRBV4-3; j_gene: TRBJ1-2; CDR3aa: ASSPDGVQYGYT
v_gene: TRBV7-2; j_gene: TRBJ2-3; CDR3aa: ASSSRTSGYTDTQY
v_gene: TRBV28; j_gene: TRBJ1-5; CDR3aa: ASSFGTGYQPQH
v_gene: TRBV13; j_gene: TRBJ2-7; CDR3aa: ASSPPTGDRGNSYEQY
v_gene: TRBV6-5; j_gene: TRBJ1-4; CDR3aa: ASSYSARTGGYKLF
v_gene: TRBV4-1; j_gene: TRBJ2-7; CDR3aa: ASSQVWIGRVDEQY
v_gene: TRBV25-1; j_gene: TRBJ1-6; CDR3aa: ASSEGQGKSPLH
v_gene: TRBV9; j_gene: TRBJ2-2; CDR3aa: ASSVGQGARWLSELF
v_gene: TRBV11-2; j_gene: TRBJ2-6; CDR3aa: ASSLVGLEGAGANVLT
v_gene: TRBV6-4; j_gene: TRBJ2-3; CDR3aa: ASRLETGTDTQY
v_gene: TRBV18; j_gene: TRBJ2-2; CDR3aa: ASSPSRQGGTGELF
v_gene: TRBV18; j_gene: TRBJ2-3; CDR3aa: ASSPLFPSGIGSDTQY
v_gene: TRBV29-1; j_gene: TRBJ2-6; CDR3aa: SAIDSSGANVLT
v_gene: TRBV5-5; j_gene: TRBJ1-4; CDR3aa: ASSLEPWGLPKGEKLF
v_gene: TRBV1; j_gene: TRBJ1-2; CDR3aa: TRTTPILGYT
v_gene: TRBV11-3; j_gene: TRBJ2-3; CDR3aa: ASSSRTSGISTDTQY
v_gene: TRBV21-1; j_gene: TRBJ1-3; CDR3aa: ASKENDTSSGNTIY
v_gene: TRBV5-1; j_gene: TRBJ1-1; CDR3aa: ASSITTMNTEAF
v_gene: TRBV18; j_gene: TRBJ2-3; CDR3aa: ASSPPYGGAQY
v_gene: TRBV25-1; j_gene: TRBJ2-7; CDR3aa: ASSEGAGGPYEQY
v_gene: TRBV6-2/TRBV6-3; j_gene: TRBJ2-4; CDR3aa: ASSSGQRNIQY
v_gene: TRBV18; j_gene: TRBJ1-3; CDR3aa: ASSPPDMGNTIY
v_gene: TRBV5-4; j_gene: TRBJ2-1; CDR3aa: ASSSRTGGYNEQF
v_gene: TRBV19; j_gene: TRBJ2-6; CDR3aa: ASSTGGNSGANVLT
v_gene: TRBV30; j_gene: TRBJ2-1; CDR3aa: AWSVTGGDEQF
v_gene: TRBV4-3; j_gene: TRBJ1-1; CDR3aa: ASSQDLGTAREAF
v_gene: TRBV12-3/TRBV12-4; j_gene: TRBJ1-2; CDR3aa: ASSQGAGYGYT
v_gene: TRBV6-5; j_gene: TRBJ1-1; CDR3aa: ASSPREENTEAF
v_gene: TRBV14; j_gene: TRBJ1-2; CDR3aa: ASRESLVGHYGYT
v_gene: TRBV11-3; j_gene: TRBJ1-2; CDR3aa: ASSRDRLDGYT
v_gene: TRBV2; j_gene: TRBJ1-3; CDR3aa: ASSPTGRSGNTIY
v_gene: TRBV5-6; j_gene: TRBJ2-5; CDR3aa: ASSYARGETQY
v_gene: TRBV2; j_gene: TRBJ2-1; CDR3aa: ASTGGNEQF
v_gene: TRBV4-3; j_gene: TRBJ1-5; CDR3aa: ASSQDLTGGQPQH
v_gene: TRBV2; j_gene: TRBJ1-1; CDR3aa: ASFVRGTEAF
v_gene: TRBV6-2/TRBV6-3; j_gene: TRBJ2-1; CDR3aa: ASSYGGTSGSSYNEQF
v_gene: TRBV4-2; j_gene: TRBJ1-5; CDR3aa: ASSQEMGTSNQPQH
v_gene: TRBV13; j_gene: TRBJ2-1; CDR3aa: ASSFTGSTYNEQF
v_gene: TRBV10-3; j_gene: TRBJ2-7; CDR3aa: ATMSGTGHYEQY
v_gene: TRBV18; j_gene: TRBJ1-3; CDR3aa: ASSPTLRQDSGNTIY